This TCR beta chain came from a study of CD8 T cells in ankylosing spondylitis. TCRdb reprocessed the 5' RACE reads via MiXCR and lists one record per CDR3 protein. The profile shows under 300,000 distinct CDR3 sequences, roughly a tenth of them singletons. This clonotype was picked up many times. Sequencing was performed on blood, either unsorted or a sorted T cell fraction (not recorded which). This TCR derives from a male donor with ankylosing spondylitis or in good health (not recorded which).

In DNA form, the CDR3 reads TGCAGTGCTGTGGAGGGGTGGAGCTCCTACGAGCAGTACTTC. Amino acid sequence: CSAVEGWSSYEQYF. The genes are TRBV20-1 and TRBJ2-7, with a tentative D call TRBD2 (6 bases). Trimming left V 5 bases short and J 0 bases short, with 14 bases between. Germline V gene lookup returns CDR1 DFQATT and CDR2 SNEGSKA (reference sequence). This CDR3 has 14 amino acids.